These 3 T cell receptor beta chains came from one sample sequenced in a study of T cell repertoires in cytomegalovirus infection. These TCRs' antigens remain unknown. Each CDR3 protein is one row after TCRdb ran MiXCR on the reads. The sample lists around 100,000 distinct CDR3 sequences, 42% occurring once. The specimen comprised CD8+ T cells from cultured PBMCs, sampled from culture after CMV antigen stimulation. Receptors originate from a human donor in good health (CMV status not recorded). Some clones in this sample may be carry-over from other donors' samples.

The chain combines TRBV11-2 with TRBJ2-7, with a tentative D call TRBD1 (6 bases). Per germline, CDR1 SGHAT and CDR2 FQNNGV. Trimming removed 1 base at V and 4 bases at J, with 8 bases between. The CDR3 loop spans 13 amino acids. This chain's CDR3 is CASSLAGAYEQYF. The CDR3 nucleotides read TGTGCCAGCAGCTTAGCAGGGGCATACGAGCAGTACTTC.

There are a few counts of this clonotype. The chain combines TRBV6-5 with TRBJ1-5; D is unresolved. Germline assignment: CDR1 MNHEY and CDR2 SVGAGI. V was shortened by 0 bases and J by 5 bases, with 5 bases between the two germline ends. CDR3 length equals 13 residues. The CDR3 spells CASSYSNYQPQHF. CDR3 coding DNA: TGTGCCAGCAGTTACTCCAATTATCAGCCCCAGCATTTT.

The rearrangement joins TRBV7-6 to TRBJ2-1, with 8 positions matching TRBD1. With V trimmed by 5 bases and J by 3 bases, 9 bases remained unmatched. CDR1 is SGHVS, CDR2 FNYEAQ, per germline. The CDR3 totals 16 residues. The CDR3 here is CASSPEAGGFYNEQFF. The DNA of the CDR3 is TGTGCCAGCAGCCCTGAGGCAGGGGGCTTCTACAATGAGCAGTTCTTC.